This entry concerns a single T cell receptor (delta chain). This may arise from a read error, as a much more abundant clone is one base away. The source of the sample is a study of gamma-delta T cells after stem cell transplantation. TCRdb re-processed the RT-PCR reads using CATT. The repertoire includes about 2,500 delta-chain clones, over 35% of them detected once, and 16% sits in the top ten. The source material was gamma-delta T cells. The TCR originated in a human donor. It is not recorded whose cells these are; they may come from a transplant donor.

The CDR3 spells CASRALGDNTDKLIF. The CDR3 region has the DNA TGTGCCTCTAGGGCCCTGGGGGATAACACCGATAAACTCATCTTT. The rearrangement uses TRDV2 and TRDJ1, with 10 positions matching TRDD3. The J segment lost 0 bases and the V segment lost 8 bases, leaving 8 bases of the junction unmatched. The germline CDR1 and CDR2 sequences are GEAIGNYY and EKD. The length of the CDR3 is 15 residues.